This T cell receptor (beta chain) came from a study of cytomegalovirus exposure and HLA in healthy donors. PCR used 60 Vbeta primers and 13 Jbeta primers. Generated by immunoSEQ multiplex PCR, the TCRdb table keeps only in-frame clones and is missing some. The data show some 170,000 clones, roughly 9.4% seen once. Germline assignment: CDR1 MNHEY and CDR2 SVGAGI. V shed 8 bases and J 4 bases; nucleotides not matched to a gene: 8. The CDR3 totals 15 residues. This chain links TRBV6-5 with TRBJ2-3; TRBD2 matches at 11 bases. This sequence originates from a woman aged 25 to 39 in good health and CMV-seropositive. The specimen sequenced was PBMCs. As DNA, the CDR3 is TGTGCCAGCCTTCCTAGCGGGAGGCCTTCAGATACGCAGTATTTT. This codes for CASLPSGRPSDTQYF.